The present entry profiles one T cell receptor (beta chain) with its context. The table came from immunoSEQ multiplex PCR; TCRdb's copy has only in-frame clones and leaves some out. There are some 120,000 clones in the sample; around nine tenths occur only once, and under 20% lies in the top ten. CDR1 is PRHDT and CDR2 is FYEKMQ in the germline V gene (reference sequence). This CDR3 has 14 residues. Trimming removed 1 base at V and 4 bases at J, with 9 bases between. This sample is part of a study of blood T cell repertoires in COVID-19. At the level of the study: Sample material is recorded as cDNA or gDNA derived from T cells, B-cell-depleted T cells, or PBMCs.

Sequenced sample: peripheral blood. The TCR comes from a human donor with acute or convalescent COVID-19. The donor label of this sample is uncertain. The chain recombines TRBV13 with TRBJ2-3, with D unclear. The CDR3 nucleotides read TGTGCCAGCAGCTTAGCTGTGTCCTCAGATACGCAGTATTTT. Translating gives CASSLAVSSDTQYF.